This T cell receptor (beta chain) comes out of a study of blood T cell repertoires in COVID-19 (dated by TCRdb to the early 2020s). Study-wide context: Collaborator samples came from the United States, Italy and Spain and covered acute and convalescent phases of COVID-19. A de-identified subject ID, COVID-19 status, age in years and sex were almost always included in the sample metadata. The samples were drawn from the first 160 participants of the ongoing ImmuneRACE study and from 1,254 subjects provided by 6 global collaborators. Subjects who had been exposed to COVID-19, were actively infected with it, or had recovered from it provided the deeply sampled blood TCRbeta repertoires that made up the dataset. Where available, HLA class I and class II types were obtained from metadata supplied by the sample provider rather than from assay-based typing. The repertoires were released in a freely available public database meant as a resource for research on the immune response to SARS-CoV-2. The prospective study material was composed of cDNA or gDNA derived from T cells, B-cell-depleted T cells, or PBMCs.

This clone has just one count. The clone's antigen remains unknown. No qualities accompany the bases; no much larger clone lies one base away. TCRbeta CDR3 regions were amplified from genomic DNA using the immunoSEQ Assay, a bias-controlled multiplex PCR. From the authors' description of their analysis: Nucleated cell counts per sample were estimated from amplification of reference gene primers within the assay. To quantify the absolute abundance of each unique TCRbeta CDR3 rearrangement, sequence reads were collapsed and filtered. For each sample, productive Simpson clonality was calculated as the square root of Simpson's diversity index over productive rearrangements. The source is immuneACCESS, and TCRdb retained only in-frame sequences with V and J called. Part of the clones is not carried over; for the studies checked, unresolved V genes explain less than half of this, and the remainder is unexplained. The DNA gave D and trimming, while V, J and clone size come from that table. The sample profile shows approximately 20,000 clones; 83% of them were found once. The top ten clones comprise around 48% of the sample.

The full study reports these points: How much clinical and demographic metadata was included differed by source and by participant, and the metadata was provided uncurated.

Looking up the germline V gene yields CDR1 SGHAT and CDR2 FQNNGV. The CDR3 contains 14 residues, cysteine and phenylalanine counted. Just CDR3 DNA is preserved here, 42 bases in frame from base 1. The germline V and J ends show losses of 4 bases and 4 bases respectively, and no gene match explains 6 bases of the junction. Each collaborating institution followed its own protocols to collect whole blood in K2EDTA tubes. For TCRbeta analysis, collaborator samples were shipped as frozen whole blood, as isolated PBMCs, or as DNA extracted from either sample type. The sequencing sample was made of peripheral blood. This sequence originates from a man in his sixties or seventies with acute or convalescent COVID-19. The rearranged chain carries TRBV11-2 and TRBJ1-2; 7 central bases correspond to TRBD1. The DNA sequence reads TGTGCCAGCAGCTCAACAGGGGCAGCCTATGGCTACACCTTC. Its product reads: CASSSTGAAYGYTF.